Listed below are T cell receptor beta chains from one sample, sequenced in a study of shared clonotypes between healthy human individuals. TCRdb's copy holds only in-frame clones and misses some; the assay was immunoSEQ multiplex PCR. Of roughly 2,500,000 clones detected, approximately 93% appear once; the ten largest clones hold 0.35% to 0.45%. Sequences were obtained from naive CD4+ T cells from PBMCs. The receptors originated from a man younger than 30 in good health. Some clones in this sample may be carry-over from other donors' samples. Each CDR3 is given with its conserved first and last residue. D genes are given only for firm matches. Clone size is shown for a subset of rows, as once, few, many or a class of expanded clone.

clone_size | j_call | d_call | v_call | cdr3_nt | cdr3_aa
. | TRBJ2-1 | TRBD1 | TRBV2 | TGTGCCAGCAGTGAAAGGACAGGGCACTTTGAGCAGTTCTTC | CASSERTGHFEQFF
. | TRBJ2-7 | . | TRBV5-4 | TGTGCCAGCAGCTTCTCCCCCGGTTACGAGCAGTACTTC | CASSFSPGYEQYF
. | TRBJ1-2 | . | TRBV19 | TGTGCCAGTAACAGGGTGGGGAACTATGGCTACACCTTC | CASNRVGNYGYTF
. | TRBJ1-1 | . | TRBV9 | TGTGCCAGCAGCGTAGTGGGGCAAAACACTGAAGCTTTCTTT | CASSVVGQNTEAFF
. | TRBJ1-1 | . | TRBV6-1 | TGTGCCAGCAACCACTGGGGGGTTGGCACTGAAGCTTTCTTT | CASNHWGVGTEAFF
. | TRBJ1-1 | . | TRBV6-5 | TGTGCCAGCAGTATCTCCTGGGGGGCGGACACTGAAGCTTTCTTT | CASSISWGADTEAFF
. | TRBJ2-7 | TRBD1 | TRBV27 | TGTGCCAGCAGTTCTTACCAGGACAGGGGGGGGTGGAAGCAGTACTTC | CASSSYQDRGGWKQYF
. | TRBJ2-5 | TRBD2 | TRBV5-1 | TGCGCCAGCAGCTTAGGACTAGCGGGAGTGGTGACCCAGTACTTC | CASSLGLAGVVTQYF
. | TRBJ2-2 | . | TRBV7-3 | TGTGCCAGCAGCTTAGGTGTAAGGACTCGCCGCGGACCCGGGGAGCTGTTTTTT | CASSLGVRTRRGPGELFF
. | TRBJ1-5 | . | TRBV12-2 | TGTGCAAGTCGCCTGGCGGGGGCCCGGCCCCAGCATTTT | CASRLAGARPQHF
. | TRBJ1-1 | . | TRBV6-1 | TGTGCCAGCAGTAGTATTATGAGGGACACTGAAGCTTTCTTT | CASSSIMRDTEAFF
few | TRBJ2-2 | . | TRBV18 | TGTGCCAGCTCACCACGCAGGGGGGACACCGGGGAGCTGTTTTTT | CASSPRRGDTGELFF
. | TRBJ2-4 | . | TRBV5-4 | TGTGCCAGCAGCTTGCGCCAGGGGAGAGCCAAAAACATTCAGTACTTC | CASSLRQGRAKNIQYF
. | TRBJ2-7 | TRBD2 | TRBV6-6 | TGTGCAGCGGGGGGCCCCTACGAGCAGTACTTC | CAAGGPYEQYF
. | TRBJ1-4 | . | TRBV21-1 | TGTGCCAGCAGCAAGGACAGGAAGGGTGAAAAACTGTTTTTT | CASSKDRKGEKLFF
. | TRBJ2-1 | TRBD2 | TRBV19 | TGTGCCAGTAGTTCCCGGACTAGCGGGAGTCTCACCTACAATGAGCAGTTCTTC | CASSSRTSGSLTYNEQFF
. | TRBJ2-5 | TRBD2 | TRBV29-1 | TGCAGCGGTGCGCCGGGACTAGCCCAAGAGACCCAGTACTTC | CSGAPGLAQETQYF
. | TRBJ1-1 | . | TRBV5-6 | TGTGCCAGCAGCAGTATGACAGGCACGAACACTGAAGCTTTCTTT | CASSSMTGTNTEAFF
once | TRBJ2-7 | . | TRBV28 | TGTGCCAGTGGGGGGACCGGGGGTTCATCCTACGAGCAGTACTTC | CASGGTGGSSYEQYF
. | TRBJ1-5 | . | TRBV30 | TGTGCCTGGAGTGCTGGGGGTAATCAGCCCCAGCATTTT | CAWSAGGNQPQHF
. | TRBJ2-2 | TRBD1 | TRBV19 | TGTGCCAGTAGGCCAGGGGGAGTCGACACCGGGGAGCTGTTTTTT | CASRPGGVDTGELFF
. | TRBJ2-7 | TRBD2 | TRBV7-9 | TGTGCCAGCAGTCTTTACGGGACTAGCGGGAGGACCACCTACGAGCAGTACTTC | CASSLYGTSGRTTYEQYF
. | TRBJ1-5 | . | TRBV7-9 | TGTGCCAGCACCCCGGGTAGCAATCAGCCCCAGCATTTT | CASTPGSNQPQHF
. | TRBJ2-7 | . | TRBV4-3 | TGCGCCAGCAGCCCCCGGGAGTACTACGAGCAGTACTTC | CASSPREYYEQYF
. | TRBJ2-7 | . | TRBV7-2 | TGTGCCAGCAGCCTCCTAGTATCCTACGAGCAGTACTTC | CASSLLVSYEQYF
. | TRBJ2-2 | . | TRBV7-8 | TGTGCCAGCAGTCCTAATCGGGGCACCGGGGAGCTGTTTTTT | CASSPNRGTGELFF
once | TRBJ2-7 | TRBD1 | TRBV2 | TGTGCCAGCAGTGCAGGGGGCGCCTCCTACGAGCAGTACTTC | CASSAGGASYEQYF
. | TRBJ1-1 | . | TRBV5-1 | TGCGCCAGCAGGCCAACGACAGCGATGAACACTGAAGCTTTCTTT | CASRPTTAMNTEAFF
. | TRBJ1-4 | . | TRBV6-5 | TGTGCCAGCAGTTACTCCCCCGGGGGTAATGAAAAACTGTTTTTT | CASSYSPGGNEKLFF
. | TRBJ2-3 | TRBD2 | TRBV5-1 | TGCGCCAGCAGCATTACTAGCGGAATATCCACAGATACGCAGTATTTT | CASSITSGISTDTQYF
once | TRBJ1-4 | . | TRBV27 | TGTGCCAGCAGTTTAAGGGTTGGCGGAACTAATGAAAAACTGTTTTTT | CASSLRVGGTNEKLFF
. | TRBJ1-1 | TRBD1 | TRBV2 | TGTGCCAGCAGTGTTTGGGGACAGGGGAGTACTGAAGCTTTCTTT | CASSVWGQGSTEAFF
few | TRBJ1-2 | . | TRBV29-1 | TGCAGCGCCCCGACAGCTAACTATGGCTACACCTTC | CSAPTANYGYTF
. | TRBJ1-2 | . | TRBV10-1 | TGCGCCAGCAGTGCCGGTCTTAACTATGGCTACACCTTC | CASSAGLNYGYTF
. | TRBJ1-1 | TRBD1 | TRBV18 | TGTGCCAGCTCACCAACGGGACAGTTTTACACTGAAGCTTTCTTT | CASSPTGQFYTEAFF
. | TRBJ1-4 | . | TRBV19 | TGTGCCAGTAGGTTTGGGACAGAAAAACTGTTTTTT | CASRFGTEKLFF
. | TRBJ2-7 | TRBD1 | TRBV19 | TGTGCCAGTAGTCCACACCGGGACAGGGTCTACGAGCAGTACTTC | CASSPHRDRVYEQYF
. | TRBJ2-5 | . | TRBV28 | TGTGCCAGCAGTTCCCAACAGGGCGTAAGAGAGACCCAGTACTTC | CASSSQQGVRETQYF
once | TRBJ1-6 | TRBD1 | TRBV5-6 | TGTGCCAGCAGTCCCGGGACAGGGGCTAATTCACCCCTCCACTTT | CASSPGTGANSPLHF
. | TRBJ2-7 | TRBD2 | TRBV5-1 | TGCGCCAGCAGCTTGATAACACTAGCGATACTTCCCAACGCACGCGTGTACTTC | CASSLITLAILPNARVYF
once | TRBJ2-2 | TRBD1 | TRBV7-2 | TGTGCCAGCAGCCCGGGACAGGGGACCGGGGAGCTGTTTTTT | CASSPGQGTGELFF
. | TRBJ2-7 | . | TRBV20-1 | TGCAGTGCTAGTTTTGACGAGCAGTACTTC | CSASFDEQYF
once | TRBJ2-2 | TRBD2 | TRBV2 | TGTGCCACCCACCGGGGGGGCCTCACCGGGGAGCTGTTTTTT | CATHRGGLTGELFF
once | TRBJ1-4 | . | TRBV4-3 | TGCGCCAGCAGCCAAAGATCGGGGACAACTAATGAAAAACTGTTTTTT | CASSQRSGTTNEKLFF
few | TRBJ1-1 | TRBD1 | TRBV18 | TGTGCCAGCTCACCGGGGACAGGGGTAAACACTGAAGCTTTCTTT | CASSPGTGVNTEAFF
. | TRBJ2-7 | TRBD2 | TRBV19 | TGTGCCAGTAGCCTCCTAGGACTAGCGGGAAAATCCCACGAGCAGTACTTC | CASSLLGLAGKSHEQYF
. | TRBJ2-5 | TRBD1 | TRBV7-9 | TGTGCCAGCAGCTCCAGACTAGACAGGGGAGAGGGTGAGACCCAGTACTTC | CASSSRLDRGEGETQYF
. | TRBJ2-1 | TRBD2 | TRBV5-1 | TGCGCCAGCAGCTTGTTTGGTCTAGCGGGAAACAATGAGCAGTTCTTC | CASSLFGLAGNNEQFF
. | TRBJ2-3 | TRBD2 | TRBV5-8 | TGTGCCAGCAGCTTGGGACTAGCGGGAGGCATCACAGATACGCAGTATTTT | CASSLGLAGGITDTQYF